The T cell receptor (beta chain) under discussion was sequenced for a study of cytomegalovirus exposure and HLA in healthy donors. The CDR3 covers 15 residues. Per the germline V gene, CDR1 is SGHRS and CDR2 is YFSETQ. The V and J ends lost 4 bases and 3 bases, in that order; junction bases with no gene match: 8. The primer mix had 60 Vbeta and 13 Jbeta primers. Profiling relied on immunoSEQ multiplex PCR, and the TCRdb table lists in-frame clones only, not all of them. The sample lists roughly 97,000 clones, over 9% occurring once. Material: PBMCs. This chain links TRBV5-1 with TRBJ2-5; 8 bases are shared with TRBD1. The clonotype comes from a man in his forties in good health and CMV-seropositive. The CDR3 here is CASSPDRGSEETQYF. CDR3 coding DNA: TGCGCCAGCAGCCCTGACAGGGGAAGTGAAGAGACCCAGTACTTC.